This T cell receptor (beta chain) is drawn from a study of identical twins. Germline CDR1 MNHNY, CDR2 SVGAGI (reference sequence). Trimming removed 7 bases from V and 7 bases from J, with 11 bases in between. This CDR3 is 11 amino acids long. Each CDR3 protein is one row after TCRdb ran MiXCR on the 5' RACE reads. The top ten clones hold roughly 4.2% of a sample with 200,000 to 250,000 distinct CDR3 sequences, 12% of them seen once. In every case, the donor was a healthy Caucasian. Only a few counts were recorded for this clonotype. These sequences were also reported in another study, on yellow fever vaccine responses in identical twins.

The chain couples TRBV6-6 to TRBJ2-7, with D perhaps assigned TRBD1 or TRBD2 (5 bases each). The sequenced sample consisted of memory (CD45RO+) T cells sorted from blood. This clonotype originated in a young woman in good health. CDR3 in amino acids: CASTLWGEQYF. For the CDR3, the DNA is TGTGCCAGCACTCTGTGGGGGGAGCAGTACTTC.